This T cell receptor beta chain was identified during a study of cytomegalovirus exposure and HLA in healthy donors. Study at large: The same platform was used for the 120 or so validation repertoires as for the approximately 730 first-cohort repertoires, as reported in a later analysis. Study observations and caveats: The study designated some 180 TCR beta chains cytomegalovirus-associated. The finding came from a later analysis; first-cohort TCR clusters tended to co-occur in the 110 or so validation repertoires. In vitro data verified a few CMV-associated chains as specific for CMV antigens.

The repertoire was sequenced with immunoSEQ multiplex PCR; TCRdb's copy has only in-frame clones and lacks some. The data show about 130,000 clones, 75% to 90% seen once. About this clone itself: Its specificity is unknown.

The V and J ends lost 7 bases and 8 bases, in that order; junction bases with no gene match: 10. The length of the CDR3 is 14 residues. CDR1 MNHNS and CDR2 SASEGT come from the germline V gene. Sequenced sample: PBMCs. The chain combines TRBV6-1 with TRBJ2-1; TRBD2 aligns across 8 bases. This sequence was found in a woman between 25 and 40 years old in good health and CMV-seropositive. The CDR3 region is CASIIGGALDEQFF. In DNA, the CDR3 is TGTGCCAGCATCATCGGGGGGGCTTTAGATGAGCAGTTCTTC.